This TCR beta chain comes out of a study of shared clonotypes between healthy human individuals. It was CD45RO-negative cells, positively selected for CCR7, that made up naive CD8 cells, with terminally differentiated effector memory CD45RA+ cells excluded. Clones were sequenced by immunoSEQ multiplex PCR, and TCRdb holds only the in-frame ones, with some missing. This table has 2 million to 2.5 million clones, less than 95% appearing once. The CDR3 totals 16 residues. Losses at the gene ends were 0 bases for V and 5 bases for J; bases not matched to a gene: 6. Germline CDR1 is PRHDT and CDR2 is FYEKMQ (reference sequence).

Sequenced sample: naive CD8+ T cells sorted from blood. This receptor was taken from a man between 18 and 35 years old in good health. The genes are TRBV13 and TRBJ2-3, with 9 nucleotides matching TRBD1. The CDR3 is CASSLGPGQGLDTQYF. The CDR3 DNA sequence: TGTGCCAGCAGCTTAGGCCCGGGACAGGGATTAGATACGCAGTATTTT.